A single sample is the source of the 12 T cell receptor beta chains below, sequenced in a study of T cells in Graves' hyperthyroidism and ophthalmopathy. Amplified TCR beta CDR3 regions came from RNA transcripts. The TCR CDR3 was amplified in a first-round RT-PCR using the HTBI primer set. TCRdb itself ran the multiplex PCR reads through MiXCR, one entry per CDR3 protein. The data show some 510,000 distinct CDR3 sequences, with around 21% seen just once and about 30% held by the top ten. The sample consisted of blood. The source of these receptors is a man between 18 and 29 years old with Graves' hyperthyroidism.

Only one count was recorded for this clonotype. The chain combines TRBV5-1 with TRBJ2-7, with D possibly matching TRBD1 (5 bases). The germline V gene has CDR1 SGHRS and CDR2 YFSETQ. The V gene lost 0 bases and the J gene lost 7 bases, with 14 bases spanning the gap. The CDR3 contains 14 residues. CDR3: CASSLDSGPGEQYF. DNA of the CDR3: TGCGCCAGCAGCTTGGATTCAGGGCCTGGAGAGCAGTACTTC.

This clonotype showed up many times. The genes are TRBV14 and TRBJ1-2; the D gene is possibly TRBD1 (5 bases). Trimming removed 0 bases from V and 8 bases from J, with 10 bases in between. The V gene's germline CDR1 is SGHDN and CDR2 FVKESK. This CDR3 is 13 amino acids long. In DNA form, the CDR3 reads TGTGCCAGCAGCCAAGACCTGGAGGGGGGCTACACCTTC. Amino acid sequence: CASSQDLEGGYTF.

The CDR3 reads CASNPGHDYYEQYF. The CDR3 DNA reads TGTGCCAGCAACCCGGGACACGACTACTACGAGCAGTACTTC. The chain joins TRBV12-3 or TRBV12-4 to TRBJ2-7; D is perhaps TRBD1 (6 bases). V was cut by 7 bases and J by 3 bases, with 16 bases left in between. There are 14 residues in the CDR3.

This chain uses TRBV28 with TRBJ1-3, with 7 bases that match TRBD1. With V trimmed by 7 bases and J by 2 bases, 11 bases remained unmatched. Germline CDR1 MDHEN, CDR2 SYDVKM. This CDR3 contains 16 residues. This chain's CDR3 is CASTLDRVMAGNTIYF. CDR3 DNA: TGTGCCAGCACCCTCGACAGGGTGATGGCTGGAAACACCATATATTTT.

This clonotype was seen ten or more times. This rearrangement joins TRBV19 to TRBJ1-2; D not certain. From germline, CDR1 is LNHDA and CDR2 SQIVND (reference sequence). The CDR3 is made up of 13 amino acids. Trimming took 5 bases from V and 4 from J, leaving 11 bases between them. For the CDR3, the DNA is TGTGCCAGTAGTGAGGGTCCCTTCTATGGCTACACCTTC. Protein sequence: CASSEGPFYGYTF.

Regarding this clonotype: At one end the junction does not follow the germline gene, possibly because of a read error. The chain recombines TRBV28 with TRBJ2-5; D is ambiguous. The CDR3 consists of 15 residues. CDR1 and CDR2 from the germline V gene are MDHEN and SYDVKM. The CDR3, as DNA: TGCGCCAGCAGTCCTCTTAAGGCAGGAGAAGAGACCCAGTACTTC. It yields the protein CASSPLKAGEETQYF.

This clonotype occurred many times. The gene calls are TRBV20-1 and TRBJ1-6; 9 bases map to TRBD1. Germline CDR1 and CDR2: DFQATT and SNEGSKA (reference sequence). The CDR3 contains 18 residues. Trimming at V came to 6 bases and at J to 9 bases, leaving 21 bases not matched to a gene. CDR3 amino acids: CSATSGTGSVVAVSPLHF. The CDR3 DNA reads TGCAGTGCCACATCCGGGACAGGGTCGGTTGTTGCAGTTTCACCCCTCCACTTT.

This clonotype was seen at least ten times. The chain uses TRBV20-1 and TRBJ1-5; D gene uncertain. Trimming took off 3 bases at V and 2 bases at J, with 8 bases between the two ends. This CDR3 region has 13 residues. Germline V gene sequence: CDR1 DFQATT, CDR2 SNEGSKA (reference sequence). CDR3 residues: CSARTSGNQPQHF. CDR3 DNA: TGCAGTGCTAGGACATCAGGCAATCAGCCCCAGCATTTT.

This clonotype occurred many times. This sequence joins TRBV6-1 and TRBJ2-5; TRBD2 matches 9 bases. The V and J ends lost 8 bases and 2 bases, in that order; junction bases with no gene match: 9. From germline, CDR1 is MNHNS and CDR2 SASEGT. The CDR3 has 15 amino acids. The CDR3 region is CASGSSGGSQETQYF. The CDR3 DNA sequence: TGTGCCAGCGGCAGTAGCGGGGGCTCACAAGAGACCCAGTACTTC.

This clonotype showed up just a few times. This rearrangement joins TRBV20-1 to TRBJ2-4; no clear D. V was trimmed by 0 bases and J by 0 bases, leaving 9 bases between them. Germline V gene sequence: CDR1 DFQATT, CDR2 SNEGSKA (reference sequence). The CDR3 length is 15 residues. The CDR3, as DNA: TGCAGTGCTAGAGATATAGGCCTAGCCAAAAACATTCAGTACTTC. Residues: CSARDIGLAKNIQYF.

This clonotype was detected ten times or more. The gene calls are TRBV6-1 and TRBJ2-7; maybe TRBD1 (6 bases). The CDR3 has 12 amino acids. Trimming removed 8 bases at V and 3 bases at J, with 11 bases between. Germline-derived CDR1 and CDR2 are MNHNS and SASEGT. As DNA, the CDR3 is TGTGCCAGCTTCGACAGGTTCTACGAGCAGTACTTC. Protein: CASFDRFYEQYF.

This clonotype was observed many times. CDR3 region: CASSLGLAGTRETQYF. DNA for the CDR3: TGCGCCAGCAGCTTGGGACTAGCGGGGACACGAGAGACCCAGTACTTC. This chain uses TRBV5-1 with TRBJ2-5, with 11 bases identical to TRBD2. The CDR3 length is 16 residues. The V and J ends lost 0 bases and 4 bases, in that order; junction bases with no gene match: 5. CDR1 is SGHRS and CDR2 is YFSETQ in the germline V gene.